This TCR beta chain was profiled in a study of cytomegalovirus exposure and HLA in healthy donors. Turning to the study itself: There were more than 350 genotyped donors. Of these, 81% fell in the genetic ancestry cluster associated with self-reported Caucasian donors.

Overall study findings and caveats: Reports credit the classifier with highly specific, highly sensitive diagnosis of cytomegalovirus status. Among TCR beta chains, those listed as cytomegalovirus-associated numbered 164. Evidence from a later analysis indicated that most CMV-associated TCR beta chains looked HLA-restricted.

Comment on this clone: Its specificity is unknown.

Researchers ran the PCR with 60 Vbeta and 13 Jbeta primers. TCRdb keeps only in-frame clones here, not all; method: immunoSEQ multiplex PCR. The data hold around 50,000 clones, with about 78% observed a single time. CDR1 and CDR2 (germline): MGHRA, YSYEKL. CDR3 size: 13 residues. Deletions cut 3 bases from V and 6 bases from J, with 8 bases between. The sample was PBMCs. V gene TRBV4-1 combines with J gene TRBJ1-4, with D possibly being TRBD1 (6 bases). This receptor was obtained from a man aged 25 to 45 in good health and CMV-seropositive. Here the CDR3 DNA reads TGCGCCAGCAGCCACAGGGGAGATGAAAAACTGTTTTTT. Translated: CASSHRGDEKLFF.